Each of the 22 T cell receptor beta chains below was sequenced from the same sample in a study of T cell responses to AZD1222 COVID-19 vaccine. Sequenced by immunoSEQ multiplex PCR; TCRdb stores in-frame clones only, minus some. The sample has 130,000 or so clones; less than 95% are singletons. The sample consisted of peripheral blood, taken 28 days after the second dose of the MenACWY control vaccine. These receptors originate from an adult who received the MenACWY meningococcal vaccine as a control.

This clone has a single count. V is TRBV11-3 and J is TRBJ2-5, with D perhaps TRBD2 (6 bases). The CDR3 length is 14 residues. Germline CDR1 SGHNT, CDR2 YENEEA. Trimming cost V 1 base and J 4 bases, with 10 bases left between them. DNA for the CDR3: TGTGCCAGCAGCTTAGGAAACGGGGGAGAGACCCAGTACTTC. Its protein is CASSLGNGGETQYF.

The chain employs TRBV7-6 and TRBJ2-5; the D gene is possibly TRBD1 (5 bases). This CDR3 region has 13 residues. Trimming took off 2 bases at V and 7 bases at J, with 11 bases between the two ends. CDR1 is SGHVS and CDR2 is FNYEAQ in the germline V gene. CDR3 protein: CASSLLERGTQYF. The CDR3 DNA is TGTGCCAGCAGCTTACTTGAAAGGGGGACCCAGTACTTC. The variable domain in full, completed from reference TRBV7-6 and TRBJ2-5, reads GAGVSQSPRYKVTKRGQDVALRCDPISGHVSLYWYRQALGQGPEFLTYFNYEAQQDKSGLPNDRFSAERPEGSISTLTIQRTEQRDSAMYRCASSLLERGTQYFGPGTRLLVL.

The chain links TRBV19 to TRBJ1-1; the D gene is possibly TRBD1 (5 bases). CDR1 and CDR2 from the germline V gene are LNHDA and SQIVND (reference sequence). The CDR3 loop spans 14 amino acids. V lost 5 bases and J lost 4, with 14 bases in between. The DNA of the CDR3 is TGTGCCAGTAGTGTCGGGACGGAGGGCACTGAAGCTTTCTTT. It encodes CASSVGTEGTEAFF.

The rearrangement uses TRBV7-2 and TRBJ2-3; D ambiguous. CDR3 length: 14 amino acids. Between the trimmed V and J ends, which lost 5 bases and 4 bases, there was a span of 13 bases. Per the germline V gene, CDR1 is SGHTA and CDR2 is FQGNSA. CDR3: CASSTDPVPDTQYF. The CDR3 nucleotides are TGTGCCAGCAGCACGGACCCAGTCCCAGATACGCAGTATTTT.

J is TRBJ1-6 and V is TRBV19; 7 positions match TRBD1. This CDR3 spans 15 amino acids. Germline CDR1 LNHDA, CDR2 SQIVND (reference sequence). The ends lost 6 bases at V and 9 bases at J; junction bases unmatched: 11. DNA for the CDR3: TGTGCCAGTAGCGATCGGAGGGCAGGGGGTTCACCCCTCCACTTT. As protein: CASSDRRAGGSPLHF.

V gene TRBV5-4 combines with J gene TRBJ1-1; the D gene is possibly TRBD1 (5 bases). Germline V lookup: CDR1 SGHNT, CDR2 YYREEE (reference sequence). V dropped 0 bases and J dropped 5 bases, with 14 bases sitting between them. There are 15 residues in the CDR3. In DNA form, the CDR3 reads TGTGCCAGCAGCTTGGAAAAGGGACCTGGAACTGAAGCTTTCTTT. Its protein product is CASSLEKGPGTEAFF.

V usage is TRBV20-1 and J usage is TRBJ1-2; D remains ambiguous. The V end lost 5 bases, the J end lost 7 bases, and 11 bases lay between the germline ends. Germline CDR1 and CDR2: DFQATT and SNEGSKA (reference sequence). This CDR3 comprises 11 residues. CDR3 residues: CSAGGQSGYTF. In DNA, the CDR3 is TGCAGTGCTGGCGGGCAGAGTGGCTACACCTTC.

The V and J genes are TRBV7-8 and TRBJ2-7; D gene uncertain. The CDR3 spans 12 residues. Germline CDR1 is SGHVS and CDR2 is FQNEAQ. V was shortened by 5 bases and J by 2 bases, with 7 bases between the two germline ends. This CDR3 reads CASSPSPYEQYF. The CDR3 DNA sequence: TGTGCCAGCAGCCCGTCGCCCTACGAGCAGTACTTC.

V usage is TRBV11-2 and J usage is TRBJ1-2; no clear D gene. The CDR3 consists of 16 residues. Germline V lookup: CDR1 SGHAT, CDR2 FQNNGV. V was trimmed by 5 bases and J by 4 bases, leaving 20 bases between them. The CDR3 sequence is CASSPPVGRPPYGYTF. The CDR3 DNA follows: TGTGCCAGCAGCCCCCCCGTGGGCAGGCCTCCCTATGGCTACACCTTC.

The V call is TRBV19, the J call TRBJ2-1; weak D call: TRBD1 (6 bases). The CDR3 length is 13 residues. V dropped 6 bases and J dropped 4 bases, with 10 bases sitting between them. Per germline, CDR1 LNHDA and CDR2 SQIVND (reference sequence). CDR3 in DNA: TGTGCCAGTAGACAGGGCGAATACAATGAGCAGTTCTTC. Translation gives CASRQGEYNEQFF.

This sequence joins TRBV7-3 and TRBJ1-6; no definite D call. The germline V gene has CDR1 SGHTA and CDR2 FQGTGA. The V and J ends lost 3 bases and 7 bases respectively, with 7 bases between them. The CDR3 totals 13 residues. The CDR3 DNA sequence: TGTGCCAGCAGCTTTGATCGGAATTCACCCCTCCACTTT. This encodes CASSFDRNSPLHF. The full variable domain, its missing parts supplied by reference TRBV7-3 and TRBJ1-6, is GAGVSQTPSNKVTEKGKYVELRCDPISGHTALYWYRQSLGQGPEFLIYFQGTGAADDSGLPNDRFFAVRPEGSVSTLKIQRTERGDSAVYLCASSFDRNSPLHFGNGTRLTVT.

The V call is TRBV7-3, the J call TRBJ1-1, with 8 bases that match TRBD1. Looked up from germline, CDR1 is SGHTA and CDR2 is FQGTGA. CDR3 size: 14 residues. With 5 bases clipped from V and 1 base from J, the junction kept 3 bases outside the gene matches. The CDR3 DNA sequence: TGTGCCAGCAGCCCGGGACAGGCGAACACTGAAGCTTTCTTT. Protein product: CASSPGQANTEAFF. Based on the CDR3 plus reference TRBV7-3 and TRBJ1-1, the full variable domain is GAGVSQTPSNKVTEKGKYVELRCDPISGHTALYWYRQSLGQGPEFLIYFQGTGAADDSGLPNDRFFAVRPEGSVSTLKIQRTERGDSAVYLCASSPGQANTEAFFGQGTRLTVV.

The rearrangement joins TRBV6-2 or TRBV6-3 to TRBJ1-1; D not certain. V lost 2 bases and J 1 base, leaving 2 bases between the germline ends. The germline CDR1 and CDR2 sequences are MNHEY and SVGEGT. The CDR3 sequence is 12 residues long. The CDR3 DNA is TGTGCCAGCAGTTACCGGAACACTGAAGCTTTCTTT. Translation gives CASSYRNTEAFF.

The V and J genes are TRBV29-1 and TRBJ2-3; the D gene is possibly TRBD2 (6 bases). In germline, CDR1 is SQVTM, CDR2 ANQGSEA. This CDR3 comprises 13 residues. The V gene lost 5 bases and the J gene lost 6 bases, with 15 bases spanning the gap. CDR3 sequence reads: CSVPGPREDTQYF. In DNA, the CDR3 is TGCAGCGTTCCTGGGCCCCGGGAGGATACGCAGTATTTT.

The rearrangement links TRBV3-1 (or the pseudogene TRBV3-2) to TRBJ2-5; no clear D. V was cut by 0 bases and J by 6 bases, with 11 bases left in between. Germline V gives CDR1 LGHDT, CDR2 YNNKEL (reference sequence). This CDR3 comprises 14 residues. CDR3 in DNA: TGTGCCAGCAGCCAAGATTTGGTAGCAAAGACCCAGTACTTC. Its protein product is CASSQDLVAKTQYF.

The V call is TRBV7-2, the J call TRBJ2-3; 13 bases map to TRBD2. Trimming at V came to 7 bases and at J to 4 bases, leaving 5 bases not matched to a gene. The CDR3 has 15 amino acids. Looked up from germline, CDR1 is SGHTA and CDR2 is FQGNSA. CDR3: CASKLAGGPADTQYF. The CDR3 nucleotides read TGTGCCAGCAAACTAGCGGGGGGGCCCGCAGATACGCAGTATTTT.

On this clone: Other DNA sequences from this sample encode an identical CDR3 as well. The chain recombines TRBV11-2 with TRBJ1-6; 10 bases match TRBD1. The CDR3 runs to 14 residues. Per the germline V gene, CDR1 is SGHAT and CDR2 is FQNNGV. The V segment lost 3 bases and the J segment 9 bases; nucleotides outside the gene matches: 2. CDR3 region: CASSLGTGASPLHF. In DNA, the CDR3 is TGTGCCAGCAGCTTGGGGACAGGGGCTTCACCCCTCCACTTT.

The V call is TRBV2, the J call TRBJ1-4; D is ambiguous. This CDR3 has 14 residues. Germline V gives CDR1 SNHLY, CDR2 FYNNEI. V gave up 2 bases and J gave up 5 bases, with 9 bases separating them. In DNA form, the CDR3 reads TGTGCCAGCAGTGAACAGATAACAAATGAAAAACTGTTTTTT. Its translation is CASSEQITNEKLFF.

The DNA of the CDR3 is TGTGCCTGGAGTGTGGGGGGGTCCTACAATGAGCAGTTCTTC. Protein sequence: CAWSVGGSYNEQFF. The V and J genes are TRBV30 and TRBJ2-1, with 7 bases matching TRBD2. Trimming took 0 bases from V and 1 from J; bases not matched to a gene: 0. The CDR3 length is 14 residues. In germline, CDR1 is GTSNPN, CDR2 SVGIG (reference sequence).

The count of this clone is one. This chain uses TRBV6-6 with TRBJ2-7; 12 bases align to TRBD1. This CDR3 spans 16 amino acids. With 7 bases clipped from V and 0 bases from J, the junction kept 7 bases outside the gene matches. The germline gives CDR1 MNHNY, CDR2 SVGAGI (reference sequence). CDR3 in amino acids: CASTPRGQGASYEQYF. The DNA for the CDR3 is TGTGCCAGCACCCCCCGGGGACAGGGGGCCTCCTACGAGCAGTACTTC.

The rearrangement links TRBV18 to TRBJ2-3, with 7 nucleotides matching TRBD2. V dropped 3 bases and J dropped 0; count of bases not matched to a gene: 9. The CDR3 is 17 amino acids. Germline V gene sequence: CDR1 KGHSH, CDR2 LQKENI. The CDR3 coding sequence is TGTGCCAGCTCACCCAACAGAGCCGGGGGGAGCACAGATACGCAGTATTTT. It encodes CASSPNRAGGSTDTQYF.

This chain links TRBV5-5 with TRBJ2-7; D remains ambiguous. Germline V gene sequence: CDR1 SGHKS, CDR2 YYEKEE (reference sequence). Between the trimmed V and J ends, which lost 4 bases and 0 bases, there was a span of 14 bases. The CDR3 totals 15 residues. CDR3 bases: TGTGCCAGCAGCCTGCAAGGGTTCCCCTCCTACGAGCAGTACTTC. It yields the protein CASSLQGFPSYEQYF.